This TCR beta chain was recorded in a study of blood T cell repertoires in COVID-19. On the study more broadly: The origin of the acute and convalescent COVID-19 samples was the United States, Italy and Spain. PBMCs, B-cell-depleted T cells, or T cells provided the cDNA or gDNA that made up the material.

This CDR3 is built from 14 residues. The V gene's germline CDR1 is LNHDA and CDR2 SQIVND (reference sequence). V gave up 3 bases and J gave up 5 bases; unmatched junction bases: 6. Those enrolled, adults aged about 18 to 89 years, came from around 24 US areas. Original processing notes: The authors estimated nucleated cell counts from reference gene primer amplification. Libraries were prepared by immunoSEQ multiplex PCR; TCRdb keeps only in-frame clonotypes and omits some of them. The DNA gave D and trimming, while V, J and clone size come from that table. The sample holds 250,000 to 300,000 clones, around 81% seen once.

Source material: PBMCs or T cells enriched from blood (not recorded which). This receptor was obtained from a man over 45 who had recovered from COVID-19. V usage is TRBV19 and J usage is TRBJ1-2; 7 nucleotides align to TRBD1. DNA of the CDR3: TGTGCCAGTAGTATTGTTAACAGGGGTTATGGCTACACCTTC. It is translated as CASSIVNRGYGYTF.